The present T cell receptor beta chain was sequenced within a study of blood T cell repertoires in COVID-19. Study as a whole: Spain, Italy and the United States supplied samples that represented acute and convalescent COVID-19. Sources were T cells, B-cell-depleted T cells, or PBMCs; the material itself was cDNA or gDNA.

Original methodology: Amplification with reference gene primers provided the estimates of nucleated cell counts. The data were produced by immunoSEQ multiplex PCR, yet TCRdb's version contains in-frame clones alone and is incomplete. D and trimming were read from the DNA, whereas the V and J calls and clone size are those reported in that table. The repertoire holds about 140,000 clones, with approximately 78% as singletons. This clone appeared once. The CDR3 consists of 13 residues. Trimming cost V 6 bases and J 2 bases; bases outside gene matches: 4. From germline, CDR1 is SQVTM and CDR2 ANQGSEA. The sample taken for sequencing was peripheral blood. This TCR came from a man between 60 and 75 years old who had recovered from COVID-19. This chain connects TRBV29-1 to TRBJ1-5; TRBD1 matches 7 bases. The DNA of the CDR3 is TGCAGCGTCCGACAGGGAGGCAATCAGCCCCAGCATTTT. This gives the protein CSVRQGGNQPQHF.